Below are 29 T cell receptor beta chains sequenced from a single sample in a study of T cell responses to AZD1222 COVID-19 vaccine. Sequencing was performed with immunoSEQ multiplex PCR; in TCRdb, only in-frame clones are kept and a portion is missing. This table holds around 130,000 clones, roughly nine tenths found once. The sequencing here drew on peripheral blood, taken on day 0 of AZD1222 vaccination. Receptors were obtained from an adult in good health.

This sequence joins TRBV3-1 (or the pseudogene TRBV3-2) and TRBJ2-5, with TRBD1 as a possible D gene (6 bases). CDR1 is LGHDT and CDR2 is YNNKEL in the germline V gene (reference sequence). V was shortened by 4 bases and J by 1 base, with 10 bases between the two germline ends. There are 14 residues in the CDR3. This chain's CDR3 is CASSRKGGQETQYF. The DNA of the CDR3 is TGTGCCAGCAGCCGAAAAGGGGGCCAAGAGACCCAGTACTTC.

The V and J genes are TRBV3-1 (or the pseudogene TRBV3-2) and TRBJ1-2; 7 bases line up with TRBD1. The CDR3 is made up of 14 amino acids. V trimming: 2 bases; J trimming: 4 bases; junction bases outside the gene matches: 4. Germline assignment: CDR1 LGHDT and CDR2 YNNKEL (reference sequence). The CDR3 bases are TGTGCCAGCAGCCAAATTGGGGACAGCTATGGCTACACCTTC. Amino acids: CASSQIGDSYGYTF.

The chain couples TRBV29-1 to TRBJ1-2; D call uncertain. CDR1 and CDR2 (germline): SQVTM, ANQGSEA. The CDR3 runs to 10 residues. Between the trimmed V and J ends, which lost 4 bases and 8 bases, there was a span of 8 bases. The CDR3 sequence: CSVGVYGYTF. In nucleotides, the CDR3 is TGCAGCGTTGGGGTTTACGGCTACACCTTC. The full variable domain, rest sourced from reference TRBV29-1 and TRBJ1-2, is SAVISQKPSRDICQRGTSLTIQCQVDSQVTMMFWYRQQPGQSLTLIATANQGSEATYESGFVIDKFPISRPNLTFSTLTVSNMSPEDSSIYLCSVGVYGYTFGSGTRLTVV.

The gene calls are TRBV6-2 or TRBV6-3 and TRBJ1-5; D not resolved. The ends were cut back, 0 bases at V and 7 bases at J, with 7 bases in the middle. This CDR3 is 13 amino acids long. CDR1 is MNHEY and CDR2 is SVGEGT in the germline V gene. The CDR3 DNA follows: TGTGCCAGCAGTTACTCGAACATCCAGCCCCAGCATTTT. As protein: CASSYSNIQPQHF.

This chain joins TRBV27 and TRBJ2-3; D is ambiguous. The CDR3 length is 14 residues. The V end lost 7 bases, the J end lost 4 bases, and 15 bases lay between the germline ends. Per germline, CDR1 MNHEY and CDR2 SMNVEV (reference sequence). The CDR3 DNA follows: TGTGCCAGCACCCCCCTCTATGAAGCAGATACGCAGTATTTT. Protein sequence: CASTPLYEADTQYF.

The chain couples TRBV3-1 (or the pseudogene TRBV3-2) to TRBJ2-7; D call uncertain. Per the germline V gene, CDR1 is LGHDT and CDR2 is YNNKEL (reference sequence). V shed 0 bases and J shed 3 bases, with 9 bases lying between them. This CDR3 region has 14 residues. CDR3 DNA: TGTGCCAGCAGCCAAGATTGGCCTAGCTACGAGCAGTACTTC. Translated: CASSQDWPSYEQYF.

The chain recombines TRBV4-1 with TRBJ2-1, with 8 bases aligning to TRBD2. V lost 4 bases, J lost 5 bases, and 7 bases stayed unmatched. The CDR3 has 15 amino acids. Germline V gene sequence: CDR1 MGHRA, CDR2 YSYEKL. The CDR3 sequence: CASSPPGRANNEQFF. CDR3 DNA sequence: TGCGCCAGCAGCCCCCCCGGGAGGGCAAACAATGAGCAGTTCTTC.

The chain joins TRBV9 to TRBJ1-1; 7 bases are shared with TRBD1. CDR1 and CDR2 from the germline V gene are SGDLS and YYNGEE. The CDR3 runs to 16 residues. Trimming removed 3 bases from V and 4 bases from J; junction bases left unmatched: 12. The CDR3 sequence: CASSAFDRVRGTEAFF. For the CDR3, the DNA is TGTGCCAGCAGCGCCTTCGACAGGGTGCGCGGCACTGAAGCTTTCTTT.

The rearrangement uses TRBV5-4 and TRBJ2-7; 7 bases match TRBD1. This CDR3 contains 14 residues. Germline V gene lookup returns CDR1 SGHNT and CDR2 YYREEE (reference sequence). V lost 4 bases, J lost 2 bases, and 6 bases stayed unmatched. CDR3 protein: CASSTAGQAYEQYF. CDR3 in DNA: TGTGCCAGCAGCACAGCCGGACAGGCCTACGAGCAGTACTTC.

The V call is TRBV7-9, the J call TRBJ1-4; 9 nucleotides match TRBD1. CDR3 length equals 19 residues. V lost 3 bases and J lost 4; bases outside the gene matches: 15. Germline CDR1 and CDR2: SEHNR and FQNEAQ (reference sequence). The CDR3 sequence: CASSFGFGTGYDGNEKLFF. The CDR3 DNA sequence: TGTGCCAGCAGCTTCGGCTTCGGGACAGGGTATGATGGTAATGAAAAACTGTTTTTT.

This sequence joins TRBV9 and TRBJ2-3; TRBD2 matches 7 bases. Germline CDR1 reads SGDLS; CDR2 reads YYNGEE. The CDR3 contains 15 residues. Germline trimming cut 2 bases from V and 2 bases from J; bases unmatched to any gene: 5. CDR3 sequence: CASSVSGLYTDTQYF. CDR3 DNA sequence: TGTGCCAGCAGCGTTAGCGGGCTTTACACAGATACGCAGTATTTT.

The chain couples TRBV27 to TRBJ1-3, with a tentative D call TRBD1 (5 bases). Germline CDR1 reads MNHEY; CDR2 reads SMNVEV (reference sequence). The CDR3 contains 16 residues. The V end lost 5 bases, the J end lost 0 bases, and 14 bases lay between the germline ends. The CDR3 nucleotides are TGTGCCAGCAGTCCCCTGGGACGGACCTCTGGAAACACCATATATTTT. Its translation is CASSPLGRTSGNTIYF.

The rearrangement links TRBV4-2 to TRBJ2-2; the match to TRBD1 covers 7 bases. Unmatched junction bases numbered 7, after V lost 0 bases and J lost 0 bases. Germline V gene data show CDR1 as LGHNA and CDR2 as YNFKEQ. The CDR3 runs to 18 residues. The CDR3 sequence is CASSQDGTDASNTGELFF. CDR3 DNA: TGTGCCAGCAGCCAAGACGGGACAGACGCTTCGAACACCGGGGAGCTGTTTTTT.

This clone was seen only once. The V call is TRBV7-6, the J call TRBJ2-7; perhaps TRBD2 as D (6 bases). The CDR3 spans 15 residues. From germline, CDR1 is SGHVS and CDR2 FNYEAQ. V shed 1 base and J shed 5 bases, with 15 bases lying between them. CDR3 DNA: TGTGCCAGCAGCTTAGGGTTGGACTACAGGAACGAGCAGTACTTC. Translation gives CASSLGLDYRNEQYF. Looking up the rest from reference TRBV7-6 and TRBJ2-7 gives the full variable domain: GAGVSQSPRYKVTKRGQDVALRCDPISGHVSLYWYRQALGQGPEFLTYFNYEAQQDKSGLPNDRFSAERPEGSISTLTIQRTEQRDSAMYRCASSLGLDYRNEQYFGPGTRLTVT.

The chain has TRBV7-2 and TRBJ1-5; the D gene is possibly TRBD1 (6 bases). Germline loops: CDR1 SGHTA, CDR2 FQGNSA. The CDR3 is made up of 15 amino acids. V was shortened by 5 bases and J by 4 bases, with 15 bases between the two germline ends. The CDR3 loop reads CASSAIQGVNQPQHF. CDR3 nucleotides: TGTGCCAGCAGCGCAATACAGGGAGTTAATCAGCCCCAGCATTTT.

V is TRBV29-1 and J is TRBJ1-6; D possibly corresponds to TRBD1 (5 bases). Germline values: CDR1 SQVTM, CDR2 ANQGSEA. This CDR3 comprises 14 residues. Deletions cut 7 bases from V and 5 bases from J, with 15 bases between. CDR3 in amino acids: CSASLGRDNSPLHF. CDR3 nucleotides: TGCAGCGCGTCACTGGGCAGGGATAATTCACCCCTCCACTTT.

The chain carries TRBV13 and TRBJ1-5; D uncertain. V lost 0 bases and J lost 0, with 6 bases in between. There are 15 residues in the CDR3. Germline V gives CDR1 PRHDT, CDR2 FYEKMQ (reference sequence). The CDR3 here is CASSLGADSNQPQHF. CDR3 coding DNA: TGTGCCAGCAGCTTAGGGGCAGATAGCAATCAGCCCCAGCATTTT.

V is TRBV5-4 and J is TRBJ1-1, with D possibly being TRBD1 (5 bases). The V and J ends lost 5 bases and 1 base respectively, with 12 bases between them. Germline CDR1 and CDR2: SGHNT and YYREEE (reference sequence). This CDR3 has 14 amino acids. This CDR3 is CASSSGRWNTEAFF. In DNA form, the CDR3 reads TGTGCCAGCAGTTCAGGGCGGTGGAACACTGAAGCTTTCTTT.

The chain combines TRBV10-3 with TRBJ2-7; D might be TRBD1 or TRBD2, each matching 5 bases. CDR1 ENHRY and CDR2 SYGVKD come from the germline V gene. Trimming removed 5 bases at V and 4 bases at J, with 21 bases between. The CDR3 has 16 amino acids. This chain's CDR3 is CAISSRARDGVYEQYF. Here the CDR3 DNA reads TGTGCCATCAGTTCCCGAGCCCGGGACGGTGTATACGAGCAGTACTTC.

The chain recombines TRBV7-9 with TRBJ1-5, with D possibly matching TRBD1 (6 bases). The CDR3 loop spans 17 amino acids. CDR1 SEHNR and CDR2 FQNEAQ come from the germline V gene (reference sequence). Trimming took 0 bases from V and 0 from J, leaving 12 bases between them. The CDR3 coding sequence is TGTGCCAGCAGCTTAGCTTGGACAGATTATAGCAATCAGCCCCAGCATTTT. Amino acid sequence: CASSLAWTDYSNQPQHF.

The rearrangement joins TRBV5-1 to TRBJ2-7, with a weak D call TRBD2 (5 bases). V was trimmed by 0 bases and J by 6 bases, leaving 7 bases between them. The CDR3 consists of 12 residues. Germline assignment: CDR1 SGHRS and CDR2 YFSETQ. The CDR3 DNA reads as TGCGCCAGCAGCTTGGGCGGGCCCGAGCAGTACTTC. Protein product: CASSLGGPEQYF.

This clone was seen more than once but under ten times. The chain uses TRBV27 and TRBJ2-2, with a possible D match to TRBD1 (5 bases). The germline CDR1 and CDR2 sequences are MNHEY and SMNVEV (reference sequence). V dropped 10 bases and J dropped 5 bases, with 11 bases sitting between them. This CDR3 comprises 12 residues. In nucleotides, the CDR3 is TGTGCCATCCAGGGCCCGACCGGGGAGCTGTTTTTT. Its protein product is CAIQGPTGELFF.

The V and J genes are TRBV25-1 and TRBJ1-5; a possible D gene is TRBD1 (5 bases). The CDR3 has 13 amino acids. Germline CDR1 and CDR2: MGHDK and SYGVNS. Between the trimmed V and J ends, which lost 11 bases and 5 bases, there was a span of 16 bases. The CDR3 DNA reads as TGTGCCTCAAGTGGGGCAGGGCATCAGCCCCAGCATTTT. This encodes CASSGAGHQPQHF. The variable domain in full, completed from reference TRBV25-1 and TRBJ1-5, reads EADIYQTPRYLVIGTGKKITLECSQTMGHDKMYWYQQDPGMELHLIHYSYGVNSTEKGDLSSESTVSRIRTEHFPLTLESARPSHTSQYLCASSGAGHQPQHFGDGTRLSIL.

The V call is TRBV6-4, the J call TRBJ2-2, with unresolved D. CDR3 size: 12 residues. In germline, CDR1 is MRHNA, CDR2 SNTAGT. With 6 bases removed from V and 4 bases from J, the gap between germline ends came to 6 bases. The CDR3 sequence is CASRQSTGELFF. The CDR3 region has the DNA TGTGCCAGCAGACAGTCCACCGGGGAGCTGTTTTTT.

The rearrangement joins TRBV27 to TRBJ2-7; possible D gene TRBD2, 6 bases. V was pared by 2 bases and J by 2 bases, with 10 bases between. Germline V gives CDR1 MNHEY, CDR2 SMNVEV (reference sequence). The CDR3 extends over 14 amino acids. Here the CDR3 reads CASSLDGSAYEQYF. As DNA, the CDR3 is TGTGCCAGCAGTTTAGACGGGAGCGCCTACGAGCAGTACTTC.

The chain uses TRBV6-5 and TRBJ1-5; 12 bases agree with TRBD1. V was clipped by 8 bases and J by 4 bases; unmatched bases: 3. The germline V gene encodes CDR1 MNHEY and CDR2 SVGAGI. The CDR3 is 14 amino acids. CDR3 sequence (DNA): TGTGCCAGCTGGGACAGGGGGCGGAATCAGCCCCAGCATTTT. Translating gives CASWDRGRNQPQHF.

V and J are TRBV5-5 and TRBJ1-4; the D is unclear. There are 16 residues in the CDR3. In germline, CDR1 is SGHKS, CDR2 YYEKEE (reference sequence). The V gene lost 3 bases and the J gene lost 0 bases, with 12 bases spanning the gap. For the CDR3, the DNA is TGTGCCAGCAGCTCGAGGAATACCGCAACTAATGAAAAACTGTTTTTT. Encoded protein: CASSSRNTATNEKLFF.

The chain combines TRBV10-3 with TRBJ2-3; D uncertain. The V end was cut by 0 bases, the J end by 7 bases, with 5 bases between. The CDR3 has 12 residues. CDR1 ENHRY and CDR2 SYGVKD come from the germline V gene. Here the CDR3 reads CAISESVYTQYF. The CDR3 region has the DNA TGTGCCATCAGTGAGTCTGTATATACGCAGTATTTT.

The chain links TRBV13 to TRBJ1-1; D not resolved. Germline-derived CDR1 and CDR2 are PRHDT and FYEKMQ (reference sequence). V lost 5 bases and J lost 1, with 20 bases in between. The CDR3 is 17 amino acids. The CDR3 spells CASSKDTLSRPNTEAFF. The CDR3 DNA is TGTGCCAGCAGCAAAGACACGCTGTCGAGGCCGAACACTGAAGCTTTCTTT.